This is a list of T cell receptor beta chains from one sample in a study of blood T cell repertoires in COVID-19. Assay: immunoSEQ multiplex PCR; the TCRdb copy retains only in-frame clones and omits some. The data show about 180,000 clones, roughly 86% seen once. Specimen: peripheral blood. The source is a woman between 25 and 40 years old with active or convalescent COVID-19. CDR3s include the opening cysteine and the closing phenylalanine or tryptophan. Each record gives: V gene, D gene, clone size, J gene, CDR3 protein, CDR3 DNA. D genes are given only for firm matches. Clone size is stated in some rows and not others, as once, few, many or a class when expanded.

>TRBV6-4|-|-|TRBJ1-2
CASSIYQGKGYGYTF
TGTGCCAGCAGTATATACCAGGGAAAGGGATATGGCTACACCTTC
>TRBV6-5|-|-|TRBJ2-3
CASTISRDTQYF
TGTGCCAGCACGATTAGCAGAGATACGCAGTATTTT
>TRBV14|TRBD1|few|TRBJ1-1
CASSQPGQGTTEAFF
TGTGCCAGCAGCCAACCGGGACAGGGGACCACTGAAGCTTTCTTT
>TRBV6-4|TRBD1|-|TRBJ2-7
CASSPSGTGVREQYF
TGTGCCAGCAGTCCATCGGGGACAGGGGTCCGCGAGCAGTACTTC
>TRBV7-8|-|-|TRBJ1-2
CASSRVVGSDGYTF
TGTGCCAGCAGCCGGGTAGTGGGTAGCGATGGCTACACCTTC
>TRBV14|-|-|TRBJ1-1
CASSVGGNTEAFF
TGTGCCAGCAGCGTCGGGGGTAACACTGAAGCTTTCTTT
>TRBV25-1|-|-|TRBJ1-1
CASSNLGGAMNTEAFF
TGTGCCAGCTCAAACCTAGGTGGGGCCATGAACACTGAAGCTTTCTTT
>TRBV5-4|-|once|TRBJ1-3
CASSLDSSGNTIYF
TGTGCCAGCAGCTTGGATAGCTCTGGAAACACCATATATTTT
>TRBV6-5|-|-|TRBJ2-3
CASSYVRWTDTQYF
TGTGCCAGCAGTTACGTCAGGTGGACAGATACGCAGTATTTT
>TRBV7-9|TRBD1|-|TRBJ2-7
CASSLYETGGYEQYF
TGTGCCAGCAGCTTATATGAGACAGGGGGCTACGAGCAGTACTTC
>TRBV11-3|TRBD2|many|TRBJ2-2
CASRPRTSGGELFF
TGTGCCAGCAGGCCCCGGACTAGCGGCGGGGAGCTGTTTTTT
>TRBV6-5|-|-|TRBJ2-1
CASTSLKEQFF
TGTGCCAGCACCTCACTCAAGGAGCAGTTCTTC
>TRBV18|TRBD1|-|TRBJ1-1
CASSSGQGALGTEAFF
TGTGCCAGCTCATCGGGACAGGGGGCGCTGGGAACTGAAGCTTTCTTT
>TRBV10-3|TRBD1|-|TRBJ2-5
CAISESTRDRGQETQYF
TGTGCCATCAGTGAGTCAACCCGGGACAGGGGTCAAGAGACCCAGTACTTC
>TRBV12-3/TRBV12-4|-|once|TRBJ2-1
CASRLANEQFF
TGTGCCAGCAGACTAGCCAATGAGCAGTTCTTC
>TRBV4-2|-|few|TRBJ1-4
CASSPLGGGNLEKLFF
TGTGCCAGCAGCCCCCTTGGCGGGGGCAACCTAGAAAAACTGTTTTTT
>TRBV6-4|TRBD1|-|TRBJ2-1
CASSARQGGNEQFF
TGTGCCAGCAGTGCGCGACAGGGTGGCAATGAGCAGTTCTTC
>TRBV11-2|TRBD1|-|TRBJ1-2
CASSYGPGQGDYTF
TGTGCCAGCAGCTACGGTCCGGGACAGGGGGACTACACCTTC
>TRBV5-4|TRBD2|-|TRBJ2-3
CASSTAGTSGSPLATDTQYF
TGTGCCAGCAGCACCGCCGGGACTAGCGGGAGTCCCTTAGCCACAGATACGCAGTATTTT
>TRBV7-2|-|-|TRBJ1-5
CASSSERGNSNQPQHF
TGTGCCAGCAGCTCGGAGAGGGGGAATAGCAATCAGCCCCAGCATTTT
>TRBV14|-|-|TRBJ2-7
CASSQVYSEQYF
TGTGCCAGCAGCCAAGTTTACAGCGAGCAGTACTTC
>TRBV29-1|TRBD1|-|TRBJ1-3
CSVVAHGQAIGNTIYF
TGCAGCGTTGTAGCTCACGGACAGGCGATCGGAAACACCATATATTTT
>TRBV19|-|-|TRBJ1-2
CASSQVGPYGYTF
TGTGCCAGTAGCCAGGTGGGGCCCTATGGCTACACCTTC
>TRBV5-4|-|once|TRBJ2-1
CASSLEAGGGEQFF
TGTGCCAGCAGCTTGGAGGCGGGCGGCGGGGAGCAGTTCTTC
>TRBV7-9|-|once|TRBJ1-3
CASSSESNGNTIYF
TGTGCCAGCAGCTCGGAGTCTAATGGAAACACCATATATTTT
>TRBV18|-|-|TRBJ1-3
CASSPFPISGNTIYF
TGTGCCAGCTCACCGTTCCCCATCTCTGGAAACACCATATATTTT
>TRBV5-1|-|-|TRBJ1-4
CASSYTGGQKEKLFF
TGCGCCAGCAGCTATACGGGGGGACAAAAGGAAAAACTGTTTTTT
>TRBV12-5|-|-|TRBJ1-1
CASGPNMEGSNTEAFF
TGTGCTAGTGGCCCCAACATGGAGGGGAGTAACACTGAAGCTTTCTTT
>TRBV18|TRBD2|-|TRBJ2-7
CASSQTSGRAGEQYF
TGTGCCAGCTCACAAACTAGCGGGAGGGCTGGCGAGCAGTACTTC
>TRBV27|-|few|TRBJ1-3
CASSFLGTPGNTIYF
TGTGCCAGCAGTTTTCTCGGGACTCCTGGAAACACCATATATTTT
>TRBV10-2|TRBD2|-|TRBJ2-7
CASSDGLAGIYEQYF
TGCGCCAGCAGCGACGGACTAGCGGGCATCTACGAGCAGTACTTC
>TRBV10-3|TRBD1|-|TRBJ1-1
CAIRQGRGTEAFF
TGTGCCATCAGACAGGGGCGAGGGACTGAAGCTTTCTTT
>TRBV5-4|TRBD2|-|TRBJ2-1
CASSLKGLAGDGRYNEQFF
TGTGCCAGCAGCTTAAAGGGACTAGCGGGAGACGGGCGATACAATGAGCAGTTCTTC
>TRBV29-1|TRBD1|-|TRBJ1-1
CSVSETGISHTEAFF
TGCAGCGTATCGGAGACAGGGATCAGCCACACTGAAGCTTTCTTT
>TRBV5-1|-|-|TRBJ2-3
CASRLGPTGVDTQYF
TGCGCCAGCAGGCTAGGACCCACGGGGGTAGATACGCAGTATTTT
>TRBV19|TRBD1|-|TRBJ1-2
CASTKIDGRGLNYGYTF
TGTGCCAGTACCAAAATAGATGGCAGGGGGCTGAACTATGGCTACACCTTC
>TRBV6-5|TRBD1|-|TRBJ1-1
CASSSGQFALFWGAFF
TGTGCCAGCAGTTCGGGACAGTTCGCCCTTTTTTGGGGAGCTTTCTTT
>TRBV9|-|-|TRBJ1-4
CASSVGFGPTNEKLFF
TGTGCCAGCAGCGTAGGCTTCGGTCCAACTAATGAAAAACTGTTTTTT
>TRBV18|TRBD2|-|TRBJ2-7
CASSPPGLAGAGEQYF
TGTGCCAGCTCACCACCCGGACTAGCGGGGGCCGGGGAGCAGTACTTC
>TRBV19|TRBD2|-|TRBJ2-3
CASSMTSGSADTQYF
TGTGCCAGTAGTATGACTAGCGGGAGTGCAGATACGCAGTATTTT
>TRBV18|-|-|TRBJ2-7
CASSPPSSSYEQYF
TGTGCCAGCTCACCACCGAGTAGCTCCTACGAGCAGTACTTC
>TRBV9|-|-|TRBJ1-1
CASSVGGRASEAFF
TGTGCCAGCAGCGTAGGAGGCAGGGCGTCTGAAGCTTTCTTT
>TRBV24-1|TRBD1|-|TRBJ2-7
CATSEFTGDRERYEQYF
TGTGCCACCAGTGAGTTTACTGGGGACAGGGAGAGATACGAGCAGTACTTC
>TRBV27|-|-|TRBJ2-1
CASSSGNSYNEQFF
TGTGCCAGCAGTTCGGGGAACTCCTACAATGAGCAGTTCTTC
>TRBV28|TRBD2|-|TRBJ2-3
CASSSPMGGLAGVVDTQYF
TGTGCCAGCAGTTCACCCATGGGGGGACTAGCGGGAGTTGTGGATACGCAGTATTTT
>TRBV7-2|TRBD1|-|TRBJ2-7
CASSLRDRGYEQYF
TGTGCCAGCAGCCTCCGGGACAGGGGCTACGAGCAGTACTTC
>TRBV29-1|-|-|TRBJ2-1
CSVEGAGRYNEQFF
TGCAGCGTTGAAGGGGCAGGCCGGTACAATGAGCAGTTCTTC
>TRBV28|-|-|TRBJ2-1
CASSSAASPVLGEQFF
TGTGCCAGCAGTTCTGCGGCTTCACCGGTCCTCGGTGAGCAGTTCTTC